Following are 13 T cell receptor beta chains from one sample sequenced in a study of early T cells in non-severe SARS-CoV-2 infection. MiXCR, applied by TCRdb to the 5' RACE reads, yields one record per CDR3 protein. This sample has 40,000 to 55,000 distinct CDR3 sequences, with more than 6.5% found just once. The sequencing input was whole blood. All receptors come from an adult who was a healthcare worker with PCR-confirmed SARS-CoV-2 infection or an uninfected control (not recorded which).

This chain joins TRBV20-1 and TRBJ2-3; TRBD2 matches 16 bases. V shed 6 bases, J shed 1 base, and the junction held 13 bases outside the gene matches. CDR1 and CDR2 from the germline V gene are DFQATT and SNEGSKA (reference sequence). The CDR3 consists of 19 residues. The DNA for the CDR3 is TGCAGTGCCACAACCGGGACTAGCGGGGGGGCCGGAGGCACAGATACGCAGTATTTT. Translation: CSATTGTSGGAGGTDTQYF.

This clonotype occurred many times. The V gene is TRBV28, the J gene TRBJ2-3; tentatively, D is TRBD2 (6 bases). This CDR3 region has 11 residues. The germline V gene has CDR1 MDHEN and CDR2 SYDVKM. Deletions cut 8 bases from V and 3 bases from J, with 6 bases between. As DNA, the CDR3 is TGTGCCAGCGGAGGGACAGATACGCAGTATTTT. Protein product: CASGGTDTQYF.

This clonotype was picked up a small number of times. The rearrangement links TRBV18 to TRBJ1-5; a weak D match, TRBD1 (6 bases). The CDR3 runs 15 residues. Germline CDR1 is KGHSH and CDR2 is LQKENI. The germline V and J ends were trimmed by 2 bases and 3 bases, with 11 bases remaining between them. The CDR3 DNA reads as TGTGCCAGCTCACCAAGCAGGGGATACAATCAGCCCCAGCATTTT. Protein product: CASSPSRGYNQPQHF.

V and J are TRBV11-2 and TRBJ1-5; the D gene is possibly TRBD1 (6 bases). The CDR3 sequence is 15 residues long. V was shortened by 1 base and J by 7 bases, with 14 bases between the two germline ends. Germline values: CDR1 SGHAT, CDR2 FQNNGV. Written as DNA, the CDR3 is TGTGCCAGCAGCTTAGGGACAGCCACTGGGCAGCCCCAGCATTTT. The encoded protein is CASSLGTATGQPQHF. The complete variable domain, with remaining parts taken from reference TRBV11-2 and TRBJ1-5, reads EAGVAQSPRYKIIEKRQSVAFWCNPISGHATLYWYQQILGQGPKLLIQFQNNGVVDDSQLPKDRFSAERLKGVDSTLKIQPAKLEDSAVYLCASSLGTATGQPQHFGDGTRLSIL.

This clonotype was observed many times. The rearrangement joins TRBV5-6 to TRBJ2-2; no clear D gene. Trimming took 4 bases from V and 6 from J, leaving 7 bases between them. Per germline, CDR1 SGHDT and CDR2 YYEEEE. The CDR3 runs to 12 residues. The CDR3: CASSRIAGELFF. The CDR3 nucleotides are TGTGCCAGCAGCCGGATAGCCGGGGAGCTGTTTTTT. Looking up the rest from reference TRBV5-6 and TRBJ2-2 gives the full variable domain: DAGVTQSPTHLIKTRGQQVTLRCSPKSGHDTVSWYQQALGQGPQFIFQYYEEEERQRGNFPDRFSGHQFPNYSSELNVNALLLGDSALYLCASSRIAGELFFGEGSRLTVL.

This clonotype was detected only a few times. The genes are TRBV12-3 or TRBV12-4 and TRBJ2-1; D is possibly TRBD2 (7 bases). The CDR3 covers 15 residues. Trimming removed 3 bases from V and 2 bases from J, with 11 bases in between. CDR3 nucleotides: TGTGCCAGCAGTTTGGGGGCGGGGGCCTACAATGAGCAGTTCTTC. Its protein product is CASSLGAGAYNEQFF.

The CDR3 loop reads CASSYLYYEQYF. CDR3 sequence (DNA): TGTGCCAGCAGTTACCTTTACTACGAGCAGTACTTC. The chain recombines TRBV6-2 or TRBV6-3 with TRBJ2-7; no clear D gene. The CDR3 runs 12 residues. V gave up 2 bases and J gave up 3 bases, with 5 bases separating them. Germline lookup yields CDR1 MNHEY and CDR2 SVGEGT.

Ten or more counts support this clonotype. This chain links TRBV28 with TRBJ1-4, with D tentatively TRBD1 (5 bases). V was shortened by 2 bases and J by 14 bases, with 21 bases between the two germline ends. Germline CDR1 reads MDHEN; CDR2 reads SYDVKM. The CDR3 has 15 residues. The CDR3 DNA sequence: TGTGCCAGCAGTTTACCCGCAGACAGTGGTGTAGGGCTGTTTTTT. Translated: CASSLPADSGVGLFF. Drawing the rest from reference TRBV28 and TRBJ1-4, the complete variable domain is DVKVTQSSRYLVKRTGEKVFLECVQDMDHENMFWYRQDPGLGLRLIYFSYDVKMKEKGDIPEGYSVSREKKERFSLILESASTNQTSMYLCASSLPADSGVGLFFGSGTQLSVL.

In its sample, this clonotype was seen many times. The V gene is TRBV7-8, the J gene TRBJ2-7; D gene ambiguous. CDR1 and CDR2 (germline): SGHVS, FQNEAQ. V dropped 0 bases and J dropped 7 bases, with 7 bases sitting between them. The CDR3 is 12 amino acids. CDR3 bases: TGTGCCAGCAGCTTAGCTTCCGAGGAGCAGTACTTC. It specifies CASSLASEEQYF.

This clonotype has a count of ten or more. The chain couples TRBV7-9 to TRBJ1-1; D uncertain. The CDR3 sequence is 15 residues long. V gave up 1 base and J gave up 5 bases, with 14 bases separating them. The germline V gene has CDR1 SEHNR and CDR2 FQNEAQ (reference sequence). The CDR3 sequence is CASSLEGGWATEAFF. CDR3 DNA: TGTGCCAGCAGCTTAGAAGGAGGGTGGGCTACTGAAGCTTTCTTT.

This clonotype was seen ten or more times. The chain uses TRBV20-1 and TRBJ1-6; D gene ambiguous. This CDR3 spans 16 amino acids. Trimming removed 6 bases from V and 1 base from J, with 16 bases in between. Germline loops: CDR1 DFQATT, CDR2 SNEGSKA (reference sequence). The CDR3 DNA sequence: TGCAGTGCATCGGACGGGGAGAGATCCTATAATTCACCCCTCCACTTT. Protein: CSASDGERSYNSPLHF.

This chain uses TRBV4-3 with TRBJ2-7, with D tentatively TRBD1 or TRBD2 (6 bases each). The CDR3 runs 15 residues. CDR1 and CDR2 from the germline V gene are LGHNA and YSLEER. The ends were cut back, 5 bases at V and 2 bases at J, with 16 bases in the middle. The DNA of the CDR3 is TGCGCCAGCAGCAACGAGGAGGGGGGTCCCTACGAGCAGTACTTC. Translation gives CASSNEEGGPYEQYF.

This clonotype came up many times. The chain couples TRBV19 to TRBJ2-7, with D possibly being TRBD1 (6 bases). Trimming pared 6 bases from V and 2 bases from J, leaving 11 bases between. CDR3 length: 13 residues. Germline V gene sequence: CDR1 LNHDA, CDR2 SQIVND (reference sequence). CDR3 loop: CASRQGGAYEQYF. DNA for the CDR3: TGTGCCAGTAGACAGGGTGGCGCCTACGAGCAGTACTTC.